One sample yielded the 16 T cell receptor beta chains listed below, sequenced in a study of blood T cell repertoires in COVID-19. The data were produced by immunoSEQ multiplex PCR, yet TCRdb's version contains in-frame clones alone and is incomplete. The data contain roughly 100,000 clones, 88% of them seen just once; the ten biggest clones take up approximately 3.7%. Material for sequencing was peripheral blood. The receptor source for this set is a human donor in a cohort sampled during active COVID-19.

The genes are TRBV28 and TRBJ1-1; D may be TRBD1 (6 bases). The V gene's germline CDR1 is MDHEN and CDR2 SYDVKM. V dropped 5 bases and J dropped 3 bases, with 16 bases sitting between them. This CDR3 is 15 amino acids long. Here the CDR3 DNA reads TGTGCCAGCAGTCCCATCCCATACAGGGACACTGAAGCTTTCTTT. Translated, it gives CASSPIPYRDTEAFF.

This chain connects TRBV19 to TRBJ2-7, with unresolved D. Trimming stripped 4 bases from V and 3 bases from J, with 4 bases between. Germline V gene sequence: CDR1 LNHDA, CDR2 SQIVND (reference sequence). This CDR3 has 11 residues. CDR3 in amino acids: CASSTGYEQYF. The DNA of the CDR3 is TGTGCCAGTAGTACCGGCTACGAGCAGTACTTC.

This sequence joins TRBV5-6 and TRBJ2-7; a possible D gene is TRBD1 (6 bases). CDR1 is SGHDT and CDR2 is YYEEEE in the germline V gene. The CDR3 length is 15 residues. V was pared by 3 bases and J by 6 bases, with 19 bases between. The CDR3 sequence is CASSYGSGEPLEQYF. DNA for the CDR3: TGTGCCAGCAGCTACGGTTCAGGGGAACCGCTCGAGCAGTACTTC.

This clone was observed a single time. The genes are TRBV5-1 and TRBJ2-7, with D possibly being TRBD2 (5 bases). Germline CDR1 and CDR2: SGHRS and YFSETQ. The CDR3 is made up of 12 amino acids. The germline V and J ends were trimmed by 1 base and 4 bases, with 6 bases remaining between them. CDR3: CASSLTRYEQYF. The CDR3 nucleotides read TGCGCCAGCAGCTTGACTAGATACGAGCAGTACTTC.

CDR3 DNA: TGCGCCAGCAGCTTATCGGGGGACTATGGCTACACCTTC. Translation gives CASSLSGDYGYTF. The chain has TRBV5-1 and TRBJ1-2; perhaps TRBD1 as D (5 bases). Trimming pared 2 bases from V and 3 bases from J, leaving 8 bases between. The germline V gene encodes CDR1 SGHRS and CDR2 YFSETQ. This CDR3 region has 13 residues.

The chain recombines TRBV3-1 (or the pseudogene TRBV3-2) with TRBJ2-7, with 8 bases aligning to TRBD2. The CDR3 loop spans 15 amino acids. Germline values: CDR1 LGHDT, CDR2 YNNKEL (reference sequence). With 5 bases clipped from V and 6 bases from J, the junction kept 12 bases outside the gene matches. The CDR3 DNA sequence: TGTGCCAGCAGCTACCGACTAGCGACCCCCCTCGAGCAGTACTTC. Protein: CASSYRLATPLEQYF.

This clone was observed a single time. The CDR3 nucleotides read TGTGCCAGTTTGACAGGGGGAGGAGATACGCAGTATTTT. Translating gives CASLTGGGDTQYF. The V call is TRBV7-2, the J call TRBJ2-3, with 9 bases aligning to TRBD1. Per germline, CDR1 SGHTA and CDR2 FQGNSA. Losses at the gene ends were 9 bases for V and 5 bases for J; bases not matched to a gene: 6. CDR3 size: 13 residues.

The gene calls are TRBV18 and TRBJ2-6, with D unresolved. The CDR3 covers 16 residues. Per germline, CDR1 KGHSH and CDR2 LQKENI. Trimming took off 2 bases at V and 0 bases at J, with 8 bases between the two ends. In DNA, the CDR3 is TGTGCCAGCTCACCAGAGCTATACTCTGGGGCCAACGTCCTGACTTTC. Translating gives CASSPELYSGANVLTF.

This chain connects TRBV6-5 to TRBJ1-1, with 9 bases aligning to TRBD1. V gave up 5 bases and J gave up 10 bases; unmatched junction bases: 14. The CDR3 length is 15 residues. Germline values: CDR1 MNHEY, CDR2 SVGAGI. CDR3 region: CASSPLLTGTGRAFF. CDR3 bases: TGTGCCAGCAGTCCACTACTCACCGGGACAGGGAGAGCTTTCTTT.

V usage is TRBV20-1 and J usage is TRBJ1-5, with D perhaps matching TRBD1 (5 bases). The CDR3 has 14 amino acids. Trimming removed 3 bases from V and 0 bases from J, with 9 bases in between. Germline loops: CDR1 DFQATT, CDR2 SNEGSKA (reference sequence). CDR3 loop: CSASLGLSNQPQHF. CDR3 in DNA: TGCAGTGCTAGTTTGGGACTTAGCAATCAGCCCCAGCATTTT.

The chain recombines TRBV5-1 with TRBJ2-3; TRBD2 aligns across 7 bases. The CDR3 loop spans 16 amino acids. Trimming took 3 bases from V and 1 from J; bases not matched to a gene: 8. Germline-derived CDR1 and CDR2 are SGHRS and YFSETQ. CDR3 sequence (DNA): TGCGCCAGCAGCTGGGCTGGCGCGGGGGGCACAGATACGCAGTATTTT. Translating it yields CASSWAGAGGTDTQYF.

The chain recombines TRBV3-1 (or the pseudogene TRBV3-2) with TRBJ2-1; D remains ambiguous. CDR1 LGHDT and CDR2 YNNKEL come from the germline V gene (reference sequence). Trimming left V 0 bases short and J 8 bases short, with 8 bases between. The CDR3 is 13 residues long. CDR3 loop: CASSQDLDYEQFF. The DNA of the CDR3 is TGTGCCAGCAGCCAAGATTTAGACTATGAGCAGTTCTTC.

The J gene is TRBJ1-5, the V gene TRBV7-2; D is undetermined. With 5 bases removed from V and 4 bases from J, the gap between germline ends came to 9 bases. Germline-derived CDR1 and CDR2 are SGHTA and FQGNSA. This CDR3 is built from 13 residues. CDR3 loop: CASSQNTNQPQHF. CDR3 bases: TGTGCCAGCAGCCAAAACACAAATCAGCCCCAGCATTTT.

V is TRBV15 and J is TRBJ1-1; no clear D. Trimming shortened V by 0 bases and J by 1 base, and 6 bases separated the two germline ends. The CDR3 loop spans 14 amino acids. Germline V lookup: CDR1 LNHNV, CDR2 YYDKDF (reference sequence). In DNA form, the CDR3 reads TGTGCCACCAGCAGAGATATGAGGAACACTGAAGCTTTCTTT. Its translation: CATSRDMRNTEAFF.

The CDR3: CASSTGVTEGNTIYF. The CDR3 nucleotides are TGTGCCAGCAGCACAGGGGTTACAGAGGGAAACACCATATATTTT. The V gene is TRBV7-7, the J gene TRBJ1-3, with 7 bases that match TRBD1. V trimming: 5 bases; J trimming: 4 bases; junction bases outside the gene matches: 8. The CDR3 length is 15 residues. Per the germline V gene, CDR1 is SSHAT and CDR2 is FNYEAQ (reference sequence). The variable domain in full, completed from reference TRBV7-7 and TRBJ1-3, reads GAGVSQSPRYKVTKRGQDVTLRCDPISSHATLYWYQQALGQGPEFLTYFNYEAQPDKSGLPSDRFSAERPEGSISTLTIQRTEQRDSAMYRCASSTGVTEGNTIYFGEGSWLTVV.

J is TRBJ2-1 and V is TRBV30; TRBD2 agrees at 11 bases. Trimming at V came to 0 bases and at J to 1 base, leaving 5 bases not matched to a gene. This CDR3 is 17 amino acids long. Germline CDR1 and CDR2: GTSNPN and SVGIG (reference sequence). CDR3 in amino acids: CAWSVGIAGGSYNEQFF. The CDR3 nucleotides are TGTGCCTGGAGTGTCGGAATAGCGGGGGGGTCCTACAATGAGCAGTTCTTC.